This T cell receptor (beta chain) was captured by sequencing in a study of CD8+ T cells in alopecia areata. Whole-study context: Tofacitinib ran 6 to 18 months, followed by 6 months off drug.

Investigators isolated RNA and reverse transcribed it into cDNA to act as the sequencing template. Method: immunoSEQ multiplex PCR; TCRdb's copy keeps in-frame clones and lacks some. The top ten hold roughly 1.3% of the sample, which has more than 75,000 clones, 41% seen once. Samples from alopecia areata patients were lesional scalp punch biopsies and peripheral blood. The length of the CDR3 is 14 residues. Germline V lookup: CDR1 GTSNPN, CDR2 SVGIG (reference sequence). V gave up 0 bases and J gave up 4 bases; unmatched junction bases: 3. The material sequenced was CD4+ T cells sorted from blood. The sequence came from a human donor with alopecia areata. The chain uses TRBV30 and TRBJ2-1, with TRBD1 identical over 7 bases. CDR3 nucleotide sequence: TGTGCCTGGAGTGTACAGGGACAGTACAATGAGCAGTTCTTC. It yields the protein CAWSVQGQYNEQFF.